This entry lists 8 T cell receptor beta chains sequenced from one sample in a study of blood T cells in healthy people across ages (dated by TCRdb to the mid-2010s). Library prep was done by 5' RACE. The data were produced on an Illumina HiSeq 2500. The second PCR ran for about 7 to 11 cycles and used a J-beta primer mix along with a sample-barcoded 5' primer. TCRdb took the public reads, trimmed them with fastp at Q25, ran MiXCR for clone calling and kept in-frame beta chains. Identical CDR3 proteins give one entry, which carries the most common genes and DNA. In all, the sample holds hundreds of thousands of distinct CDR3 sequences, and about three fifths of those were seen once. The ten largest account for around 22% of the sample. Sequences were obtained from blood. These receptors were taken from a man aged 25-45 years in good health.

The chain carries TRBV20-1 and TRBJ2-5; 8 bases agree with TRBD2. Per the germline V gene, CDR1 is DFQATT and CDR2 is SNEGSKA (reference sequence). The CDR3 is 15 amino acids. Germline trimming cut 0 bases from V and 1 base from J; bases unmatched to any gene: 4. The DNA for the CDR3 is TGCAGTGCTAGAGAGGCTAGCGGGCCCCAAGAGACCCAGTACTTC. Amino acid sequence: CSAREASGPQETQYF.

There are a few counts of this clonotype. The CDR3 region has the DNA TGTGCCAGCAGTTATGCGGGACTACCATCGGGAGAGCAGTACTTC. Translation: CASSYAGLPSGEQYF. The chain joins TRBV6-2 or TRBV6-3 to TRBJ2-7; TRBD2 matches 7 bases. Germline CDR1 is MNHEY and CDR2 is SVGEGT. The CDR3 contains 15 residues. V was pared by 3 bases and J by 7 bases, with 12 bases of the junction left unmatched.

V and J are TRBV5-6 and TRBJ2-3; maybe TRBD2 (7 bases). Germline V gene lookup returns CDR1 SGHDT and CDR2 YYEEEE. CDR3 length equals 16 residues. Trimming left V 4 bases short and J 7 bases short, with 22 bases between. The CDR3 bases are TGTGCCAGCAGCCGGAGATTGGGGGGGGCCACGAATACGCAGTATTTT. It is translated as CASSRRLGGATNTQYF.

The chain links TRBV7-2 to TRBJ2-4; 11 bases are a match to TRBD2. In germline, CDR1 is SGHTA, CDR2 FQGNSA. The length of the CDR3 is 16 residues. V dropped 5 bases and J dropped 4; count of bases not matched to a gene: 7. The CDR3 is CASSPIGTSGKNIQYF. The DNA for the CDR3 is TGTGCCAGCAGCCCTATTGGGACTAGCGGTAAAAACATTCAGTACTTC.

This clonotype was detected only a few times. The chain joins TRBV6-5 to TRBJ2-4, with TRBD2 as a possible D gene (5 bases). V lost 5 bases and J 6 bases, leaving 14 bases between the germline ends. The CDR3 sequence is 14 residues long. Germline V lookup: CDR1 MNHEY, CDR2 SVGAGI. This CDR3 is CASSPTSGRNIQYF. The DNA of the CDR3 is TGTGCCAGCAGTCCCACTAGTGGCCGAAACATTCAGTACTTC.

The chain combines TRBV27 with TRBJ2-5; 13 nucleotides line up with TRBD2. After removal of 3 bases from V and 11 bases from J, the junction contained 15 bases not matched to a gene. The CDR3 totals 17 residues. The germline CDR1 and CDR2 sequences are MNHEY and SMNVEV (reference sequence). The CDR3 reads CASSFIGTSGANNEQYF. The CDR3 coding sequence is TGTGCCAGCAGTTTTATAGGGACTAGCGGGGCCAACAATGAGCAGTACTTC.

The chain combines TRBV28 with TRBJ2-3, with 8 bases matching TRBD2. The CDR3 loop spans 15 amino acids. Germline CDR1 reads MDHEN; CDR2 reads SYDVKM. V shed 5 bases, J shed 7 bases, and the junction held 11 bases outside the gene matches. This chain's CDR3 is CASSRPLAGTNTQYF. In DNA, the CDR3 is TGTGCCAGCAGTCGCCCCTTAGCGGGAACGAATACGCAGTATTTT.

This clonotype showed up just a few times. This chain connects TRBV7-2 to TRBJ1-2, with 10 positions matching TRBD1. The CDR3 runs to 15 residues. Trimming at V came to 3 bases and at J to 5 bases, leaving 6 bases not matched to a gene. CDR1 and CDR2 from the germline V gene are SGHTA and FQGNSA. CDR3 sequence reads: CASSLTGGARYGYTF. DNA for the CDR3: TGTGCCAGCAGCTTGACAGGGGGCGCAAGATATGGCTACACCTTC.